This T cell receptor (beta chain) stems from a study of shared clonotypes between healthy human individuals. Per the germline V gene, CDR1 is MNHEY and CDR2 is SVGAGI. The CDR3 contains 13 residues. The V and J ends lost 7 bases and 3 bases respectively, with 13 bases between them. The assay was immunoSEQ multiplex PCR, and TCRdb's table has in-frame clones only and misses some. The table includes about 2.1 million clones, 85% to 95% detected once. Naive CD8 cells were CD45RO-negative, positively selected for CCR7, excluding terminally differentiated effector memory CD45RA+ cells. The V call is TRBV6-5, the J call TRBJ2-7; a possible D gene is TRBD2 (6 bases). The receptor's source is a man aged 18-30 years in good health. Some clones in this sample may be carry-over from other donors' samples. Sequenced sample: naive CD8+ T cells from PBMCs. The CDR3 loop is CASIFLGGYEQYF. The CDR3 DNA is TGTGCCAGCATCTTTCTCGGGGGCTACGAGCAGTACTTC.